The entry that follows covers one T cell receptor (beta chain) sequence. Its matching antigen is unknown. The data belong to a study of tissue T cells after allogeneic stem cell transplantation. In the study overall: Smaller viable blood or marrow samples skipped sorting for direct DNA extraction.

Profiled with immunoSEQ multiplex PCR; TCRdb holds only in-frame clones, not every one. The sample holds 25,000 to 30,000 clones, roughly 85% seen once. Study-wide points: In patients and mice, blood and spleen missed much of tissue repertoire.

The CDR3 sequence is 15 residues long. Per germline, CDR1 MGHDK and CDR2 SYGVNS. With V trimmed by 4 bases and J by 7 bases, 3 bases remained unmatched. The rearrangement links TRBV25-1 to TRBJ2-1; 14 bases line up with TRBD2. The sequences come from blood, collected before transplantation. The receptor's source is a woman aged 18 to 55 who later had graft-versus-host disease after an allogeneic stem cell transplant. This CDR3 is CASSGGLAGGNEQFF. CDR3 sequence (DNA): TGTGCCAGCAGTGGAGGACTAGCGGGAGGTAATGAGCAGTTCTTC.